These 8 T cell receptor beta chains share one sample of origin, sequenced in a study of CD8 T cells in Susac syndrome. Random-hexamer reverse transcription was applied to roughly 0.5 to 1 ug RNA. TCRdb recomputed calls from the immunoSEQ multiplex PCR reads with MiXCR, one row per CDR3 protein. Found here are 300,000 to 350,000 distinct CDR3 sequences, approximately 90% of them singletons; the top ten hold 0.065%. Sequenced input: CD4+ T cells from PBMCs. These receptors were taken from a human donor with multiple sclerosis.

The V call is TRBV7-2, the J call TRBJ2-5, with 8 bases that match TRBD2. The CDR3 has 14 residues. The J segment lost 6 bases and the V segment lost 1 base, leaving 4 bases of the junction unmatched. CDR1 is SGHTA and CDR2 is FQGNSA in the germline V gene. CDR3: CASSLEREGKTQYF. CDR3 in DNA: TGTGCCAGCAGCTTAGAACGGGAGGGGAAGACCCAGTACTTC.

The V call is TRBV2, the J call TRBJ1-2; weak D call: TRBD1 (5 bases). Between the trimmed V and J ends, which lost 7 bases and 13 bases, there was a span of 19 bases. CDR3 length: 12 residues. Germline assignment: CDR1 SNHLY and CDR2 FYNNEI. The CDR3 nucleotides read TGTGCCAGCATCGGGGGGAAGGCTGTTTGCACCTTC. As protein: CASIGGKAVCTF.

This clonotype occurred once. Written as DNA, the CDR3 is TGTGCCAGCTCACAGGCGGAGGACACTGAAGCTTTCTTT. Its protein product is CASSQAEDTEAFF. The J gene is TRBJ1-1, the V gene TRBV18, with D unclear. This CDR3 region has 13 residues. Germline loops: CDR1 KGHSH, CDR2 LQKENI. The V end lost 4 bases, the J end lost 3 bases, and 9 bases lay between the germline ends.

The chain has TRBV20-1 and TRBJ2-5; 9 nucleotides match TRBD1. Losses at the gene ends were 5 bases for V and 5 bases for J; bases not matched to a gene: 9. CDR3 size: 14 residues. Per the germline V gene, CDR1 is DFQATT and CDR2 is SNEGSKA (reference sequence). The chain's CDR3 is CSALMVTGGETQYF. In nucleotides, the CDR3 is TGCAGTGCTCTTATGGTGACAGGGGGGGAGACCCAGTACTTC.

J is TRBJ2-2 and V is TRBV4-3; possible D gene TRBD1, 5 bases. From germline, CDR1 is LGHNA and CDR2 YSLEER. Trimming shortened V by 1 base and J by 5 bases, and 11 bases separated the two germline ends. This CDR3 spans 15 amino acids. The CDR3 is CASSQAGHLTGELFF. The CDR3 nucleotides are TGCGCCAGCAGCCAAGCAGGACACCTGACCGGGGAGCTGTTTTTT.

The CDR3 is CAWSVRQAGNQPQHF. CDR3 DNA sequence: TGTGCCTGGAGTGTTCGGCAGGCCGGCAATCAGCCCCAGCATTTT. The chain uses TRBV30 and TRBJ1-5; no clear D gene. The V end was cut by 0 bases, the J end by 2 bases, with 11 bases between. The germline CDR1 and CDR2 sequences are GTSNPN and SVGIG (reference sequence). The CDR3 is made up of 15 amino acids.

The chain links TRBV14 to TRBJ2-3; 10 bases are a match to TRBD2. Germline lookup yields CDR1 SGHDN and CDR2 FVKESK. This CDR3 comprises 17 residues. Unmatched junction bases numbered 10, after V lost 1 base and J lost 6 bases. The CDR3: CASSQAPPSGGWDTQYF. The CDR3 DNA is TGTGCCAGCAGCCAAGCCCCCCCTAGCGGGGGATGGGATACGCAGTATTTT.

The rearrangement links TRBV20-1 to TRBJ1-3, with TRBD1 identical over 7 bases. After removal of 3 bases from V and 3 bases from J, the junction contained 8 bases not matched to a gene. Germline V gene data show CDR1 as DFQATT and CDR2 as SNEGSKA (reference sequence). The CDR3 is 15 amino acids. This chain's CDR3 is CSASSPGTVGNTIYF. CDR3 nucleotide sequence: TGCAGTGCTAGCTCCCCAGGGACAGTTGGAAACACCATATATTTT.